This T cell receptor beta chain was obtained from a study of shared clonotypes between healthy human individuals. Whole-study context: Ranging from 18 to 49 in age, donors were a couple of women and a few men. The plates for each donor numbered three CD4 naive, three CD4 memory, two CD8 naive and one CD8 memory. The study, taken as a whole, reports: Clonotype sharing among donors was thought likely to change with sequencing depth. Between a few donors, naive CD4 clonotypes were shared at a level of about 5%.

In the case of this clone: Its antigen is not known.

The CDR3 extends over 14 amino acids. Germline lookup yields CDR1 MGHRA and CDR2 YSYEKL. V dropped 3 bases and J dropped 8 bases, with 13 bases sitting between them. Profiled with immunoSEQ multiplex PCR; TCRdb holds only in-frame clones, not every one. The sample holds millions of clones, around nine tenths seen once. Material: naive CD4+ T cells sorted from blood. Sample subset: CD45RA+ positively selected. The chain recombines TRBV4-1 with TRBJ1-4; the D gene is possibly TRBD1 (5 bases). The TCR was taken from a man between 18 and 35 years old in good health. CDR3 DNA sequence: TGCGCCAGCAGCCACTACCCGTCAGGGGAAAAACTGTTTTTT. Its protein product is CASSHYPSGEKLFF.